These 24 T cell receptor beta chains were all obtained from the same sample, sequenced in a study of early T cells in non-severe SARS-CoV-2 infection. TCRdb passed the 5' RACE reads through MiXCR, listing each CDR3 protein once. The data show 40,000 to 55,000 distinct CDR3 sequences, with over 10% seen just once and roughly a tenth held by the top ten. Sequencing was done on a sample of whole blood. The origin of the receptors is an adult who was a healthcare worker with PCR-confirmed SARS-CoV-2 infection or an uninfected control (not recorded which).

There are a few counts of this clonotype. V gene TRBV18 combines with J gene TRBJ2-7; D might be TRBD1 or TRBD2, each matching 5 bases. The V end was cut by 7 bases, the J end by 0 bases, with 13 bases between. This CDR3 has 14 residues. CDR1 is KGHSH and CDR2 is LQKENI in the germline V gene. The CDR3 loop is CASLRDGSSYEQYF. The DNA of the CDR3 is TGTGCCAGCTTACGGGACGGCAGCTCCTACGAGCAGTACTTC.

This clonotype was seen repeatedly, ten times or more. The rearrangement joins TRBV11-2 to TRBJ1-4; D is undetermined. CDR1 and CDR2 (germline): SGHAT, FQNNGV. V lost 5 bases to trimming and J lost 2 bases, with 15 bases between them. This CDR3 is 16 amino acids long. Here the CDR3 reads CASSPTWTATNEKLFF. CDR3 in DNA: TGTGCCAGCAGCCCAACCTGGACGGCTACTAATGAAAAACTGTTTTTT. The full variable domain, with the rest looked up from reference TRBV11-2 and TRBJ1-4, is EAGVAQSPRYKIIEKRQSVAFWCNPISGHATLYWYQQILGQGPKLLIQFQNNGVVDDSQLPKDRFSAERLKGVDSTLKIQPAKLEDSAVYLCASSPTWTATNEKLFFGSGTQLSVL.

This clonotype has a count of ten or more. The DNA for the CDR3 is TGCAGTGCTAGAGAATTTGAGGGATCGAGGAATTCACCCCTCCACTTT. Its translation: CSAREFEGSRNSPLHF. The chain links TRBV20-1 to TRBJ1-6; D not resolved. V was clipped by 0 bases and J by 7 bases, with 16 bases between them. The V gene's germline CDR1 is DFQATT and CDR2 SNEGSKA (reference sequence). This CDR3 comprises 16 residues.

The J gene is TRBJ1-1, the V gene TRBV5-1, with TRBD1 identical over 8 bases. The V segment lost 7 bases and the J segment 2 bases; nucleotides outside the gene matches: 4. From germline, CDR1 is SGHRS and CDR2 YFSETQ. The CDR3 extends over 13 amino acids. DNA for the CDR3: TGCGCCAGCCGACAGGGGATCAACACTGAAGCTTTCTTT. This codes for CASRQGINTEAFF.

This clonotype was detected many times. The V call is TRBV28, the J call TRBJ1-2; the D is unclear. The CDR3 extends over 12 amino acids. V was pared by 4 bases and J by 5 bases, with 8 bases between. Germline-derived CDR1 and CDR2 are MDHEN and SYDVKM. DNA for the CDR3: TGTGCCAGCAGTTCCCGGTCTTATGGCTACACCTTC. Its protein product is CASSSRSYGYTF.

This clonotype was observed a few times. This sequence joins TRBV29-1 and TRBJ1-2; unclear D gene. Germline V gene lookup returns CDR1 SQVTM and CDR2 ANQGSEA. V was clipped by 4 bases and J by 6 bases, with 9 bases between them. The CDR3 has 11 amino acids. The CDR3 coding sequence is TGCAGCGTTGCCGGGTCTCATGGCTACACCTTC. It is translated as CSVAGSHGYTF. Combining the CDR3 with reference TRBV29-1 and TRBJ1-2 gives the whole variable domain SAVISQKPSRDICQRGTSLTIQCQVDSQVTMMFWYRQQPGQSLTLIATANQGSEATYESGFVIDKFPISRPNLTFSTLTVSNMSPEDSSIYLCSVAGSHGYTFGSGTRLTVV.

The V gene is TRBV5-1, the J gene TRBJ2-7; D unresolved. V lost 4 bases and J lost 2, with 13 bases in between. The CDR3 runs to 14 residues. CDR1 and CDR2 from the germline V gene are SGHRS and YFSETQ. CDR3: CASSQELGPYEQYF. CDR3 sequence (DNA): TGCGCCAGCAGCCAGGAGCTGGGTCCCTACGAGCAGTACTTC. The whole variable domain, remainder taken from reference TRBV5-1 and TRBJ2-7, is KAGVTQTPRYLIKTRGQQVTLSCSPISGHRSVSWYQQTPGQGLQFLFEYFSETQRNKGNFPGRFSGRQFSNSRSEMNVSTLELGDSALYLCASSQELGPYEQYFGPGTRLTVT.

This clonotype was recorded a few times. V usage is TRBV20-1 and J usage is TRBJ1-1; 7 positions match TRBD1. From germline, CDR1 is DFQATT and CDR2 SNEGSKA (reference sequence). The CDR3 has 13 residues. J lost 3 bases, V lost 5 bases, and 6 bases had no gene match. The CDR3 is CSARPGQHTEAFF. CDR3 coding DNA: TGCAGTGCTCGCCCGGGACAGCACACTGAAGCTTTCTTT.

There are many counts of this clonotype. This sequence joins TRBV7-9 and TRBJ1-5; tentative D call: TRBD1 (5 bases). Germline values: CDR1 SEHNR, CDR2 FQNEAQ (reference sequence). The CDR3 is 16 residues long. V was clipped by 5 bases and J by 2 bases, with 16 bases between them. The DNA of the CDR3 is TGTGCCAGCAGCCCCAACGGGGCAAGGGGCAATCAGCCCCAGCATTTT. Its translation is CASSPNGARGNQPQHF.

The sample holds many counts of this clonotype. The rearrangement uses TRBV27 and TRBJ2-3; the match to TRBD1 covers 8 bases. Germline V gives CDR1 MNHEY, CDR2 SMNVEV (reference sequence). Losses at the gene ends were 10 bases for V and 7 bases for J; bases not matched to a gene: 10. This CDR3 comprises 13 residues. The CDR3 here is CATYTQGAHTQYF. The CDR3 DNA sequence: TGTGCCACCTATACGCAGGGGGCGCATACGCAGTATTTT.

V and J are TRBV7-9 and TRBJ1-6; D perhaps matches TRBD1 (5 bases). Germline V gene data show CDR1 as SEHNR and CDR2 as FQNEAQ (reference sequence). Trimming stripped 3 bases from V and 13 bases from J, with 22 bases between. This CDR3 has 16 amino acids. Here the CDR3 DNA reads TGTGCCAGCAGCTTTCTGTCCGGGACGGGCAAGTATCCCCTCCACTTT. It yields the protein CASSFLSGTGKYPLHF. Complete variable domain (other parts from reference TRBV7-9 and TRBJ1-6): DTGVSQNPRHKITKRGQNVTFRCDPISEHNRLYWYRQTLGQGPEFLTYFQNEAQLEKSRLLSDRFSAERPKGSFSTLEIQRTEQGDSAMYLCASSFLSGTGKYPLHFGNGTRLTVT.

This clonotype occurred a few times. The genes are TRBV30 and TRBJ1-4; D gene ambiguous. The CDR3 sequence is 16 residues long. Germline CDR1 and CDR2: GTSNPN and SVGIG (reference sequence). The ends were cut back, 3 bases at V and 5 bases at J, with 19 bases in the middle. CDR3 nucleotide sequence: TGTGCCTGGAGCTCCCATACGGCTCGTAGGAATGAAAAACTGTTTTTT. Encoded protein: CAWSSHTARRNEKLFF.

This clonotype was counted only a few times. V is TRBV10-3 and J is TRBJ2-7; D not resolved. Looked up from germline, CDR1 is ENHRY and CDR2 is SYGVKD. V lost 3 bases and J lost 5, with 5 bases in between. The length of the CDR3 is 11 residues. CDR3 protein: CAISDQDEQYF. The CDR3 DNA follows: TGTGCCATCAGTGATCAGGACGAGCAGTACTTC.

This clonotype was detected once. A single base separates this from a much larger clone, so it may be a read error. V is TRBV23-1 and J is TRBJ2-6, with D tentatively TRBD2 (6 bases). TRBV23-1 is an open reading frame whose function is uncertain. V dropped 1 base and J dropped 3 bases, with 22 bases sitting between them. CDR3 size: 20 residues. The CDR3 region has the DNA TGCGCCAGCAGTCAATGGAGGGGCAGGGAGATTTTAGTTGGGGCCAACGTCCTGACTTTC. Protein: CASSQWRGREILVGANVLTF.

This clonotype was found many times. Here the CDR3 reads CASSASANYGYTF. CDR3 nucleotides: TGTGCCAGCAGTGCCAGCGCTAACTATGGCTACACCTTC. The chain couples TRBV6-1 to TRBJ1-2; no definite D call. CDR1 MNHNS and CDR2 SASEGT come from the germline V gene. Trimming took off 4 bases at V and 0 bases at J, with 6 bases between the two ends. The CDR3 contains 13 residues.

This clonotype was seen a handful of times. The chain joins TRBV20-1 to TRBJ2-7, with D perhaps matching TRBD1 or TRBD2 (5 bases each). The CDR3 runs 13 residues. Germline V gives CDR1 DFQATT, CDR2 SNEGSKA (reference sequence). CDR3 coding DNA: TGCTTACTAATCCGGGACGGAGACTACGAGCAGTACTTC. Protein sequence: CLLIRDGDYEQYF.

J is TRBJ2-2 and V is TRBV28, with D perhaps matching TRBD1 or TRBD2 (5 bases each). The CDR3 loop spans 16 amino acids. The V end was cut by 0 bases, the J end by 6 bases, with 14 bases between. Per the germline V gene, CDR1 is MDHEN and CDR2 is SYDVKM. The DNA for the CDR3 is TGTGCCAGCAGTTTATGGGGGACCATCACTCCCGGGGAGCTGTTTTTT. This codes for CASSLWGTITPGELFF. The variable domain in full, completed from reference TRBV28 and TRBJ2-2, reads DVKVTQSSRYLVKRTGEKVFLECVQDMDHENMFWYRQDPGLGLRLIYFSYDVKMKEKGDIPEGYSVSREKKERFSLILESASTNQTSMYLCASSLWGTITPGELFFGEGSRLTVL.

In its sample, this clonotype was seen many times. This chain connects TRBV29-1 to TRBJ2-7; 7 bases are a match to TRBD1. The CDR3 extends over 17 amino acids. The germline V gene has CDR1 SQVTM and CDR2 ANQGSEA. The J segment lost 2 bases and the V segment lost 7 bases, leaving 20 bases of the junction unmatched. The CDR3 region has the DNA TGCAGCGCTTACCCAAAAGGGGGCCAGTATGTCCCCTACGAGCAGTACTTC. Encoded protein: CSAYPKGGQYVPYEQYF.

This clonotype was observed at least ten times. The chain recombines TRBV28 with TRBJ2-7; possible D gene TRBD2, 6 bases. CDR3 length: 14 residues. With 7 bases removed from V and 4 bases from J, the gap between germline ends came to 17 bases. Looked up from germline, CDR1 is MDHEN and CDR2 is SYDVKM. CDR3 sequence reads: CASTSTSRLYEQYF. The CDR3, as DNA: TGTGCCAGCACTTCAACTAGCAGATTATACGAGCAGTACTTC.

This clonotype showed up just a few times. J is TRBJ1-2 and V is TRBV20-1; 7 bases map to TRBD1. CDR1 is DFQATT, CDR2 SNEGSKA, per germline (reference sequence). V dropped 6 bases and J dropped 4; count of bases not matched to a gene: 17. The CDR3 runs to 16 residues. Here the CDR3 DNA reads TGCAGTGCAACCCCGGTAGGGGGCCTTTCTTTCTATGGCTACACCTTC. Amino acid sequence: CSATPVGGLSFYGYTF.

This clonotype was counted only a few times. The gene calls are TRBV27 and TRBJ1-4, with D unclear. CDR1 and CDR2 from the germline V gene are MNHEY and SMNVEV (reference sequence). The CDR3 runs to 13 residues. V lost 3 bases and J 0 bases, leaving 2 bases between the germline ends. CDR3 sequence (DNA): TGTGCCAGCAGTTTTGCAACTAATGAAAAACTGTTTTTT. Translation: CASSFATNEKLFF.

This clonotype was seen a few times. The DNA for the CDR3 is TGTGCCAGCAGTTACTCGAGAGGGAACCAAGAGACCCAGTACTTC. As protein: CASSYSRGNQETQYF. The J gene is TRBJ2-5, the V gene TRBV6-5; TRBD2 might be the D (5 bases). The V gene lost 0 bases and the J gene lost 0 bases, with 8 bases spanning the gap. Germline loops: CDR1 MNHEY, CDR2 SVGAGI. The CDR3 covers 15 residues.

The chain is built from TRBV7-9 and TRBJ1-1; 8 bases agree with TRBD1. This CDR3 region has 15 residues. Germline V gene sequence: CDR1 SEHNR, CDR2 FQNEAQ (reference sequence). Trimming cost V 0 bases and J 6 bases; bases outside gene matches: 6. The CDR3 bases are TGTGCCAGCAGCTTAGCAAGACAGGGGATGGCTGAAGCTTTCTTT. Protein sequence: CASSLARQGMAEAFF.

This clonotype was seen ten or more times. The CDR3: CASSLAGPEETQYF. CDR3 bases: TGTGCCAGCAGCTTAGCGGGTCCAGAGGAGACCCAGTACTTC. The V and J genes are TRBV7-2 and TRBJ2-5; D gene unclear. The germline V gene encodes CDR1 SGHTA and CDR2 FQGNSA. V was shortened by 0 bases and J by 5 bases, with 10 bases between the two germline ends. CDR3 length equals 14 residues.